This T cell receptor (beta chain) was captured by sequencing in a study of blood T cells in healthy people across ages. A J-beta primer mix and a sample-barcoded 5' primer were used in a second PCR of about 7 to 11 cycles. From the 5' RACE reads, TCRdb called clonotypes with MiXCR, one entry per CDR3 protein. The sample holds approximately 680,000 distinct CDR3 sequences, about 30% seen once. Specimen: blood. The TCR sequence derives from a woman older than 75 in good health.

CDR3 sequence: CASSPSGDGGSYEQYF. CDR3 DNA sequence: TGTGCCAGCAGCCCTAGCGGAGACGGGGGCTCCTACGAGCAGTACTTC. This chain joins TRBV7-9 and TRBJ2-7, with 7 bases that match TRBD2. Germline CDR1 SEHNR, CDR2 FQNEAQ (reference sequence). There are 16 residues in the CDR3. Losses at the gene ends were 5 bases for V and 0 bases for J; bases not matched to a gene: 10.